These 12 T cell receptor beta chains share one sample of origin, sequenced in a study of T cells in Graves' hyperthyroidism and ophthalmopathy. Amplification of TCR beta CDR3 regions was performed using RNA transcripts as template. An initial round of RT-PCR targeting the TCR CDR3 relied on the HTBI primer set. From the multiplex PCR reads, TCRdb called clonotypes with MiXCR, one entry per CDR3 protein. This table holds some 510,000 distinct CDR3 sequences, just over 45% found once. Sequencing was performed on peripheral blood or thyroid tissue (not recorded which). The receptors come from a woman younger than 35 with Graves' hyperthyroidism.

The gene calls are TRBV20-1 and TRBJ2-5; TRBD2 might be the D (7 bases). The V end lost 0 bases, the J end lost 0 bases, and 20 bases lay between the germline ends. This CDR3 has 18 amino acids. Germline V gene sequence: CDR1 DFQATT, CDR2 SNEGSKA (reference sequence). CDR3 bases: TGCAGTGCTAGAGATTACCCCGAGGGGGAGGGCTACCAAGAGACCCAGTACTTC. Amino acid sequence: CSARDYPEGEGYQETQYF.

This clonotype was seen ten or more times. In nucleotides, the CDR3 is TGCGCCAGCAGCCAAGACGGAATCTATGGCTACACCTTC. It translates to CASSQDGIYGYTF. The chain recombines TRBV4-1 with TRBJ1-2; D unclear. This CDR3 has 13 residues. The ends were cut back, 0 bases at V and 4 bases at J, with 6 bases in the middle. Germline loops: CDR1 MGHRA, CDR2 YSYEKL.

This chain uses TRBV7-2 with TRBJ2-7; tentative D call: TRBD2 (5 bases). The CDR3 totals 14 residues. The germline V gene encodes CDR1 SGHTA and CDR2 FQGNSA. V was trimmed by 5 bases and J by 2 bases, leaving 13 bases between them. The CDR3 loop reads CASSQLVSAYEQYF. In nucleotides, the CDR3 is TGTGCCAGCAGCCAACTAGTTAGTGCCTACGAGCAGTACTTC.

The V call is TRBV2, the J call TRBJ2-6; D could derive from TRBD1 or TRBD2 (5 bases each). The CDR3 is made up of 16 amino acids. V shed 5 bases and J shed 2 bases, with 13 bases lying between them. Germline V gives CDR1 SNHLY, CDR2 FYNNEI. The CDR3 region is CASSYGGAAGANVLTF. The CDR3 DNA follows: TGTGCCAGCAGTTATGGGGGTGCGGCTGGGGCCAACGTCCTGACTTTC. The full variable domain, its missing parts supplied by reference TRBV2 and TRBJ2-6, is EPEVTQTPSHQVTQMGQEVILRCVPISNHLYFYWYRQILGQKVEFLVSFYNNEISEKSEIFDDQFSVERPDGSNFTLKIRSTKLEDSAMYFCASSYGGAAGANVLTFGAGSRLTVL.

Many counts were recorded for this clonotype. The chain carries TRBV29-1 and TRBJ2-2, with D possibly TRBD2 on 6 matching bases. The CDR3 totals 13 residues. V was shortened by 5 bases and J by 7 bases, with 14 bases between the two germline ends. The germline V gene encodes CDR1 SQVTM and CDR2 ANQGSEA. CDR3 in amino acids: CSVTSGGSGELFF. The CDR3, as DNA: TGCAGCGTTACGAGCGGAGGGAGCGGGGAGCTGTTTTTT.

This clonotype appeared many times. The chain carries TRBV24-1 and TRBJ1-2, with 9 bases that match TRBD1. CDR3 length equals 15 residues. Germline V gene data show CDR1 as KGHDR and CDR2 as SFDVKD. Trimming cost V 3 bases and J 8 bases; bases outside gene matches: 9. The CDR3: CATSDLRQGEWGYTF. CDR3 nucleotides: TGTGCCACCAGTGATCTCCGACAGGGGGAATGGGGCTACACCTTC.

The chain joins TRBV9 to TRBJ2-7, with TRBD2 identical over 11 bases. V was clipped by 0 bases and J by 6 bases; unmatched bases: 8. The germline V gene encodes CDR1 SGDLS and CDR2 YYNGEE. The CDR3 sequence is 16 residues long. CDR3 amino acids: CASSVEGRLAGGEQYF. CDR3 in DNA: TGTGCCAGCAGCGTAGAGGGGAGGCTAGCGGGAGGCGAGCAGTACTTC.

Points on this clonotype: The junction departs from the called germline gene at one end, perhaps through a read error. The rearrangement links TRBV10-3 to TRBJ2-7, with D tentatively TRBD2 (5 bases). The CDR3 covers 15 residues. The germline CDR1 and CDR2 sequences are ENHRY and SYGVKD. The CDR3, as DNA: TGTGCCAGCAGTGGCCTGGACGAGGGCCCCTACGAGCAGTACTTC. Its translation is CASSGLDEGPYEQYF.

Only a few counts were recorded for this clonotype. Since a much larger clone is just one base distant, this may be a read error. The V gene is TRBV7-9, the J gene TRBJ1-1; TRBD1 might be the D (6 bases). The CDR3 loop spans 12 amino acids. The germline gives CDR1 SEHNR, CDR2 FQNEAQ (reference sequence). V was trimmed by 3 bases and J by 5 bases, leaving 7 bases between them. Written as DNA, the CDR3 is TGTGCCAGCAGCTTGGACAGTACTGAAGCTTTCTTT. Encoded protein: CASSLDSTEAFF.

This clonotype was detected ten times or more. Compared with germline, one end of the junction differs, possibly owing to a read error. Written as DNA, the CDR3 is TGTGCTAGCAGCTTAGGTTCAGGGCAAGAGACCCAGTACTTC. Residues: CASSLGSGQETQYF. The rearrangement joins TRBV7-7 to TRBJ2-5; D might be TRBD1 (5 bases). The CDR3 has 14 amino acids. CDR1 SSHAT and CDR2 FNYEAQ come from the germline V gene (reference sequence).

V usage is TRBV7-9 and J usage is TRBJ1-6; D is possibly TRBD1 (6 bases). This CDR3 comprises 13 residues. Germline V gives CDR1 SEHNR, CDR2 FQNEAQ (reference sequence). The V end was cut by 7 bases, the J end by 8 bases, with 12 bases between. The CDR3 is CASTRDNHSPLHF. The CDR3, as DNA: TGTGCCAGCACCCGGGACAATCATTCACCCCTCCACTTT.

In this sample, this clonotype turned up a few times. The chain's CDR3 is CASSSGTGIYEQYF. Here the CDR3 DNA reads TGTGCCAGCAGCTCGGGGACAGGGATCTACGAGCAGTACTTC. The chain carries TRBV7-6 and TRBJ2-7; the match to TRBD1 covers 9 bases. V gave up 4 bases and J gave up 3 bases; unmatched junction bases: 4. CDR3 size: 14 residues. Germline CDR1 reads SGHVS; CDR2 reads FNYEAQ.